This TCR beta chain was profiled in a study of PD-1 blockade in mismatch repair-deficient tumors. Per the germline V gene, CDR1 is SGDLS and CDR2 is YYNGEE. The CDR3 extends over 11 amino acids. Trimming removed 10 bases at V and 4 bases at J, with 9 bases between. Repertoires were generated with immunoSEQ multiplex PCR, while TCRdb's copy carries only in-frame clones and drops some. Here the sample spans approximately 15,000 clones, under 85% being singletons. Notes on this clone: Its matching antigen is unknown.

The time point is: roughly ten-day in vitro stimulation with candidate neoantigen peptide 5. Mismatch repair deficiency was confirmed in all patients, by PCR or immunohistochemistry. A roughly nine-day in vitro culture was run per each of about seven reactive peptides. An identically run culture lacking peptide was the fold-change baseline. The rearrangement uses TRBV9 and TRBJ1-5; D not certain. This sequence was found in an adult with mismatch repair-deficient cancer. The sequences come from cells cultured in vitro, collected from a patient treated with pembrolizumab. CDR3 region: CAPNPNQPQHF. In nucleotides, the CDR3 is TGTGCCCCCAACCCAAATCAGCCCCAGCATTTT.